These T cell receptor beta chains were read from a single sample in a study of vaccination and CD4 T cells after COVID-19. TCRdb analysed the PCR reads with MiXCR anew, one entry per CDR3 protein. The sample contains some 18,000 distinct CDR3 sequences, 60% to 80% of which appear only once. The sequences come from CD4+ T cells from blood, collected before SARS-CoV-2 vaccination. These receptors originate from a human donor who had recovered from COVID-19. CDR3s include the opening cysteine and the closing phenylalanine or tryptophan. The order of the fields is J gene, clone size, D gene, V gene, CDR3 DNA, CDR3 protein. D genes are given only for firm matches. Size is omitted from some rows. Given values are once, few, many or a class for expanded clones.

TRBJ2-2 few . TRBV19 TGTGCCAGTAGAGAGCCCAGGGTAATGACGAACACCGGGGAGCTGTTTTTT CASREPRVMTNTGELFF
TRBJ1-5 . TRBD1 TRBV2 TGTGCCAGCAGTGCTAGGGGGCGGAATAGCAATCAGCCCCAGCATTTT CASSARGRNSNQPQHF
TRBJ1-2 . . TRBV27 TGTGCCAGCAGTAAAAGGGACCGGGGAAGCGGCTACACCTTC CASSKRDRGSGYTF
TRBJ2-3 . . TRBV4-1 TGCGCCAGCAGCGGAGGGAACACAGATACGCAGTATTTT CASSGGNTDTQYF
TRBJ2-5 . . TRBV20-1 TGCAGTGCTACAGGGGTCTTACAAGAGACCCAGTACTTC CSATGVLQETQYF
TRBJ2-7 . TRBD2 TRBV4-1 TGCGCCAGCAGCCAGCCGGGACTAGACACCTACGAGCAGTACTTC CASSQPGLDTYEQYF
TRBJ1-2 . . TRBV28 TGTGCCAGCAGTTTAAATGGGGCGCAGGGAGGCTACACCTTC CASSLNGAQGGYTF
TRBJ2-5 few TRBD2 TRBV6-1 TGTGCCAGCAGTGAAAAACTAGCGGGAGTGTTTGAGACCCAGTACTTC CASSEKLAGVFETQYF
TRBJ2-3 . . TRBV25-1 TGTGCCAGCAGTGAATTTGGGAGTGGCACAGATACGCAGTATTTT CASSEFGSGTDTQYF
TRBJ2-7 . . TRBV6-1 TGTGCCAGCAGCCTGCAGAACTACGAGCAGTACTTC CASSLQNYEQYF
TRBJ1-2 few TRBD1 TRBV20-1 TGCAGTGCGCCCGGTCGGGGACAGGGTCATTATGGCTACACCTTC CSAPGRGQGHYGYTF
TRBJ2-7 . TRBD1 TRBV18 TGTGCCAGCTCGGCCGGGACAGGGCGCGACGAGCAGTACTTC CASSAGTGRDEQYF
TRBJ2-5 . . TRBV2 TGTGCCAGCAGTAGGGGTTCTGGGCGGGGAGAGACCCAGTACTTC CASSRGSGRGETQYF
TRBJ1-1 . . TRBV20-1 TGCAGTGCTAGAAATCCTAAGAACACTGAAGCTTTCTTT CSARNPKNTEAFF
TRBJ2-1 few . TRBV7-6 TGTGCCAGCAGCTTAGCTAGGGACAATGAGCAGTTCTTC CASSLARDNEQFF
TRBJ2-2 . . TRBV20-1 TGCAGTGCCCCCAGGGGCCCCCTGGGGACCGGGGAGCTGTTTTTT CSAPRGPLGTGELFF
TRBJ1-1 . . TRBV20-1 TGCAGTGCTAGAGATGGGGGGATCAGGAACACTGAAGCTTTCTTT CSARDGGIRNTEAFF
TRBJ2-1 . TRBD1 TRBV7-6 TGTGCCAGCAGCAAAGGCGGGACAGGTCGAAATGAGCAGTTCTTC CASSKGGTGRNEQFF
TRBJ2-7 . TRBD1 TRBV20-1 TGCAGTGCCCTCATAGGGAGACAGGGCAACTACGAGCAGTACTTC CSALIGRQGNYEQYF
TRBJ2-2 . . TRBV7-9 TGTGCCAGCAGCTTCTCCTCCGGGGAGCTGTTTTTT CASSFSSGELFF
TRBJ2-3 once . TRBV30 TGTGCCTGGAGTGGGTCATTTAGCACAGATACGCAGTATTTT CAWSGSFSTDTQYF
TRBJ2-3 . TRBD2 TRBV24-1 TGTGCCACTCGTAGCGGGAGCACAGATACGCAGTATTTT CATRSGSTDTQYF
TRBJ2-6 . TRBD1 TRBV20-1 TGCAGTGCTTCGGGACAGGGGTCCTCTGGGGCCAACGTCCTGACTTTC CSASGQGSSGANVLTF
TRBJ2-3 few . TRBV6-1 TGTGCCAGCAGTCACGCAAATACGCAGTATTTT CASSHANTQYF
TRBJ1-6 few TRBD1 TRBV4-2 TGTGCCAGCAGCCAAGATCCGACAGGGACCCCCCTCCACTTT CASSQDPTGTPLHF
TRBJ1-2 . TRBD1 TRBV11-2 TGTGCCAGCAGCCAGGACAGGAACTATGGCTACACCTTC CASSQDRNYGYTF
TRBJ1-2 . TRBD1 TRBV28 TGTGCCAGCAGGCACCGGGACAGGGCTTGGCATGGCTACACCTTC CASRHRDRAWHGYTF
TRBJ2-5 . TRBD2 TRBV30 TGTGCCTGGAGTGTAGGCCTAGCGGTAGAGACCCAGTACTTC CAWSVGLAVETQYF
TRBJ1-1 once . TRBV28 TGTGCCAGCAGGCGGGACGGCAACACTGAAGCTTTCTTT CASRRDGNTEAFF
TRBJ2-3 . TRBD2 TRBV6-1 TGTGCCAGCAGACAAGCGGGAGGTACGCAGTATTTT CASRQAGGTQYF
TRBJ1-1 . TRBD1 TRBV6-1 TGTGCCAGCAGACCGGGACAGATGAACACTGAAGCTTTCTTT CASRPGQMNTEAFF
TRBJ2-5 . TRBD1 TRBV24-1 TGTGCCACCAGTGATCTGGGACAGGGTAGCAGAGAGACCCAGTACTTC CATSDLGQGSRETQYF
TRBJ2-5 . . TRBV20-1 TGCAGTGCTATTTTGGACATAAAAGAGACCCAGTACTTC CSAILDIKETQYF
TRBJ1-6 . TRBD1 TRBV6-1 TGTGCCAGCAGAAGGGACAGTTTTAATTCACCCCTCCACTTT CASRRDSFNSPLHF
TRBJ2-5 . TRBD1 TRBV18 TGTGCCAGCTCACCACGTGGACAGGGGGAAGAGACCCAGTACTTC CASSPRGQGEETQYF
TRBJ2-1 . . TRBV7-2 TGTGCCACCCAAACTATACGCTCCTACAATGAGCAGTTCTTC CATQTIRSYNEQFF
TRBJ1-2 . . TRBV21-1 TGTGCCAGCAGTAAAGCAGGCGGAAACTATGGCTACACCTTC CASSKAGGNYGYTF
TRBJ2-3 . TRBD1 TRBV18 TGTGCCAGCAATCACCTCGGTGGGACAGGTGGCACAGATACGCAGTATTTT CASNHLGGTGGTDTQYF
TRBJ2-1 once TRBD2 TRBV7-8 TGTGCCAGCAGCTCATACTTGACTAGCTATGAGCAGTTCTTC CASSSYLTSYEQFF
TRBJ1-2 few . TRBV19 TGTGCCAGTAGTGTATATTATGGCTACACCTTC CASSVYYGYTF
TRBJ1-5 . . TRBV28 TGTGCCAGCAGTTCCCCGCCAAATCAGCCCCAGCATTTT CASSSPPNQPQHF
TRBJ2-2 . . TRBV20-1 TGCAGTGCTAGGCGACCGGGAGTGAGGTCCGGGGAGCTGTTTTTT CSARRPGVRSGELFF
TRBJ2-7 few . TRBV6-1 TGTGCCACCCGGGTTGCTTACGAGCAGTACTTC CATRVAYEQYF
TRBJ1-5 few . TRBV7-8 TGTGCCAGCAGCCTAGCCGGGGGGCTAAGCAATCAGCCCCAGCATTTT CASSLAGGLSNQPQHF
TRBJ1-5 . . TRBV19 TGTGCCAGTAGTATAGGCCGTGGGTATGGATTTGATCAGCCCCAGCATTTT CASSIGRGYGFDQPQHF
TRBJ1-5 . . TRBV6-5 TGTGCCAGCAGTTACAGGGGTTTCTTTGAGCCCCAGCATTTT CASSYRGFFEPQHF
TRBJ2-7 few . TRBV21-1 TGTGCCAGCAGCACGGGACAGGGGGCCACCTACGAGCAGTACTTC CASSTGQGATYEQYF
TRBJ1-2 . . TRBV6-1 TGTGCCAGCAGTGGACGGGAGGGAGGGGGCTACACCTTC CASSGREGGGYTF
TRBJ2-7 . TRBD2 TRBV15 TGTGCCACCAGCCGGCGGGAGAGCTACGAGCAGTACTTC CATSRRESYEQYF
TRBJ1-1 few . TRBV7-9 TGTGCCAGCAGCTTTGGGGCAGAAACTGAAGCTTTCTTT CASSFGAETEAFF
TRBJ2-1 . . TRBV28 TGTGCCAGCAGCCCGATAGCGGCCTACAATGAGCAGTTCTTC CASSPIAAYNEQFF
TRBJ1-1 . . TRBV7-2 TGTGCCAGCAGCTCCGTAGGCATGAACACTGAAGCTTTCTTT CASSSVGMNTEAFF
TRBJ1-2 few . TRBV6-2/TRBV6-3 TGTGCCAGCGCTTGGGGCAGAGACTATGGCTACACCTTC CASAWGRDYGYTF
TRBJ2-7 . . TRBV18 TGTGCCAGCTCACCTGACAGACTGTCCTACGAGCAGTACTTC CASSPDRLSYEQYF
TRBJ1-5 . . TRBV20-1 TGCAGTGCTCTCGACTATAGCAATCAGCCCCAGCATTTT CSALDYSNQPQHF